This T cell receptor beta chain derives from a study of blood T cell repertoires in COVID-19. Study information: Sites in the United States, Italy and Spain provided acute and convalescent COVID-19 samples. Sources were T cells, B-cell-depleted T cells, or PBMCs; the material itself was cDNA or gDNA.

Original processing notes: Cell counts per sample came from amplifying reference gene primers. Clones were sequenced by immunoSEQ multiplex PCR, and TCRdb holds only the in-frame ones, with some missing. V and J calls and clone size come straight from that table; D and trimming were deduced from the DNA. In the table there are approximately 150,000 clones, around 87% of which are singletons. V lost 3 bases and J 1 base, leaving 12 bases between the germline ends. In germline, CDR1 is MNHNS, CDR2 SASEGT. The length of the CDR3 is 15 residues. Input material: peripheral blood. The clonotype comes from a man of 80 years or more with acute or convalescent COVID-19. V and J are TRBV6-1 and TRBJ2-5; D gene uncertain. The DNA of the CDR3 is TGTGCCAGCAGTGATCTAGGTATCGGCCAAGAGACCCAGTACTTC. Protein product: CASSDLGIGQETQYF.